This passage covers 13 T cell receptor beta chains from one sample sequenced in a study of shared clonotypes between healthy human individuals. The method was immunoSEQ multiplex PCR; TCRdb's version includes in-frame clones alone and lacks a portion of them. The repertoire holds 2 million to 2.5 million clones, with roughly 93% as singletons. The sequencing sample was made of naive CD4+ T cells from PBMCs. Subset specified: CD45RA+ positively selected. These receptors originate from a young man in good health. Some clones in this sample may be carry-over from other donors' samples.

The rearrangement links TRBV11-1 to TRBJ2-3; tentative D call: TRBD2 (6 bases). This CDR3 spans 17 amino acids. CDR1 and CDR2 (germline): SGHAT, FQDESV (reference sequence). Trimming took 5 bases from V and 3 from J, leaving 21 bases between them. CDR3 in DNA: TGTGCCAGCAGCCTCGTTGCCGGGACTTCCGCAACAGATACGCAGTATTTT. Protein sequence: CASSLVAGTSATDTQYF.

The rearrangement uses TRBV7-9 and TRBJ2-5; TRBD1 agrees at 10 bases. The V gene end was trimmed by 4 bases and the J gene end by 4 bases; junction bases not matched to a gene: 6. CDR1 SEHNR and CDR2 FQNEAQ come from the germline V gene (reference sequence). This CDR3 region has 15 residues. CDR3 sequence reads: CASSYGTGDGETQYF. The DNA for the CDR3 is TGTGCCAGCAGCTATGGGACAGGGGATGGAGAGACCCAGTACTTC.

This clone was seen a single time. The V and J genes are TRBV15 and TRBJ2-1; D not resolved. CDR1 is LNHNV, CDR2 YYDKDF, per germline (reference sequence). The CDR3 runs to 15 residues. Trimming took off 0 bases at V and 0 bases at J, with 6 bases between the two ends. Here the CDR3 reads CATSRELSSYNEQFF. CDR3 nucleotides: TGTGCCACCAGCAGAGAACTGAGCTCCTACAATGAGCAGTTCTTC.

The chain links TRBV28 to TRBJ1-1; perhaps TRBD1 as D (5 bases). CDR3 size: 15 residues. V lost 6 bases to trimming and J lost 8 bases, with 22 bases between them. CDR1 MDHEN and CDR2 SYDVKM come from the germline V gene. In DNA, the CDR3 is TGTGCCAGCAGGCCTCCGGGCCGGACAAATTACGAAGCTTTCTTT. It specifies CASRPPGRTNYEAFF.

The CDR3 DNA is TGTGCCAGCAGCCCTGGACTAGCGGGAGGGCCCACAGATACGCAGTATTTT. This gives the protein CASSPGLAGGPTDTQYF. V gene TRBV7-9 combines with J gene TRBJ2-3, with TRBD2 matching 15 bases. This CDR3 comprises 17 residues. The ends lost 5 bases at V and 2 bases at J; junction bases unmatched: 5. The germline V gene has CDR1 SEHNR and CDR2 FQNEAQ (reference sequence).

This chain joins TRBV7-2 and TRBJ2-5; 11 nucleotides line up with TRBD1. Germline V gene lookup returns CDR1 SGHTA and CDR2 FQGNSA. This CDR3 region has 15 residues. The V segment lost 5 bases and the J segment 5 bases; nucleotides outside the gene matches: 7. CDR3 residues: CASSRDRGRLETQYF. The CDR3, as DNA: TGTGCCAGCAGCCGGGACAGGGGGAGGTTGGAGACCCAGTACTTC.

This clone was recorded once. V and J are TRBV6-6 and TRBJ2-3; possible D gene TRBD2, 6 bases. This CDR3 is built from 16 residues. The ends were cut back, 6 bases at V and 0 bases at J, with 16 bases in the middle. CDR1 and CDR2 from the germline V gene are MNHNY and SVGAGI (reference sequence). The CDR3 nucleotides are TGTGCCAGCAGCCCCCGGGGGAGTCCTAGCACAGATACGCAGTATTTT. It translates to CASSPRGSPSTDTQYF.

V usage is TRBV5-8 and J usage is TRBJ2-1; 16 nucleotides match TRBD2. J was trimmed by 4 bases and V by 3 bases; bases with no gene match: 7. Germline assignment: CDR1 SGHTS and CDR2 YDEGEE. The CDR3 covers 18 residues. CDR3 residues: CASSSGLAGGPGYNEQFF. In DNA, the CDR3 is TGTGCCAGCAGCTCGGGACTAGCGGGAGGGCCAGGGTACAATGAGCAGTTCTTC.

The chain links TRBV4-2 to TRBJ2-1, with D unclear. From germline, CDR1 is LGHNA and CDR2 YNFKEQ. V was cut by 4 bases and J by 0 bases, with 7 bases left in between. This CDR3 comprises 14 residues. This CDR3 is CASSPQSSYNEQFF. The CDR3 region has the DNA TGTGCCAGCAGCCCACAGAGCTCCTACAATGAGCAGTTCTTC.

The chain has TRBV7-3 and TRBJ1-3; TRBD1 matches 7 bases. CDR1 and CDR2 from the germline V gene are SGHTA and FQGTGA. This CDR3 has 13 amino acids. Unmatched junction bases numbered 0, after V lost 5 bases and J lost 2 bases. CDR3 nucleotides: TGTGCCAGCAGCCAGGGGGCTGGAAACACCATATATTTT. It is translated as CASSQGAGNTIYF.

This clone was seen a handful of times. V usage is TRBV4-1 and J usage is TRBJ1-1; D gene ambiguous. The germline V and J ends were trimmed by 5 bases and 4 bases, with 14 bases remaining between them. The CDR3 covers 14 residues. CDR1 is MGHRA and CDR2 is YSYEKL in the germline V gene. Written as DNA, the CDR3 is TGCGCCAGCAGCGACCAGCCCGTAGGCACTGAAGCTTTCTTT. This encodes CASSDQPVGTEAFF.

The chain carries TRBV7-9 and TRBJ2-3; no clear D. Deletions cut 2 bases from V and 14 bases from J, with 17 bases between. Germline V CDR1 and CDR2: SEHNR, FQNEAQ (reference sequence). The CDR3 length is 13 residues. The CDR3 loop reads CASSLQAETPLYF. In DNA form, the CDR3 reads TGTGCCAGCAGCTTACAAGCTGAGACACCCTTGTATTTT.

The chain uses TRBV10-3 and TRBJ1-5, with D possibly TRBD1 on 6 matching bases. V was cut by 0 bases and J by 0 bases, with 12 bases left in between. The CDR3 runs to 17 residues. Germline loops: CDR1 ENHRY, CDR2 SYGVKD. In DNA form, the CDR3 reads TGTGCCATCAGTGAGTCGAACAGGGCCTATAGCAATCAGCCCCAGCATTTT. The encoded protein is CAISESNRAYSNQPQHF.